The entry below gives a single TCR beta chain sequence along with its context. This CDR3 is built from 15 residues. Germline V gene sequence: CDR1 SGHTS, CDR2 YDEGEE. V shed 4 bases and J 5 bases; nucleotides not matched to a gene: 6. This sample stems from a study of blood T cell repertoires in COVID-19. Study overall: Donors in the United States, Italy and Spain gave samples during acute or convalescent COVID-19. From T cells, B-cell-depleted T cells, or PBMCs came the material, which was cDNA or gDNA.

In the authors' methods: How many nucleated cells were present was estimated from reference gene primer amplification. Generated by immunoSEQ multiplex PCR, the TCRdb table keeps only in-frame clones and is missing some. V and J calls and clone size are given by that table; D and trimming were obtained from the DNA. The sample comprises 120,000 or so clones, approximately 85% of which are singletons, and over 25% rests with the top ten. The TCR originated in an elderly woman with acute or convalescent COVID-19. The specimen sequenced was peripheral blood. This rearrangement joins TRBV5-8 to TRBJ1-1, with 12 nucleotides matching TRBD1. In DNA, the CDR3 is TGTGCCAGCAGCGAAGGGACAGGGGGCTGGACTGAAGCTTTCTTT. Protein: CASSEGTGGWTEAFF. The full variable domain, with the rest looked up from reference TRBV5-8 and TRBJ1-1, is EAGVTQSPTHLIKTRGQQATLRCSPISGHTSVYWYQQALGLGLQFLLWYDEGEERNRGNFPPRFSGRQFPNYSSELNVNALELEDSALYLCASSEGTGGWTEAFFGQGTRLTVV.